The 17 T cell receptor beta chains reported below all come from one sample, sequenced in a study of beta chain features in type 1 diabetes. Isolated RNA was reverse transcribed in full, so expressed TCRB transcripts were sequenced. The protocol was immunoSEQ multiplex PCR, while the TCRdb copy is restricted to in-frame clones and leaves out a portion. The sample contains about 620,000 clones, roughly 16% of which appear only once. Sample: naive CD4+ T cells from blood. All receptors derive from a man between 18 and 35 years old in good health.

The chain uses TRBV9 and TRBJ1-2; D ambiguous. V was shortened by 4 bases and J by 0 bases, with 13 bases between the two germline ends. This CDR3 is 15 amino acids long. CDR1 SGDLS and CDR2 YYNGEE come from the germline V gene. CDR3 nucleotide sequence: TGTGCCAGCAGCCCGAGGGCCGGACCTAACTATGGCTACACCTTC. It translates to CASSPRAGPNYGYTF. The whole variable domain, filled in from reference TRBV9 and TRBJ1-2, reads DSGVTQTPKHLITATGQRVTLRCSPRSGDLSVYWYQQSLDQGLQFLIQYYNGEERAKGNILERFSAQQFPDLHSELNLSSLELGDSALYFCASSPRAGPNYGYTFGSGTRLTVV.

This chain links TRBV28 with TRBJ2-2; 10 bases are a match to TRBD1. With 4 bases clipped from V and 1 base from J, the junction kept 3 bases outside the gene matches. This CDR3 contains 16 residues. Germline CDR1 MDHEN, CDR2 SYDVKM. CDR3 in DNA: TGTGCCAGCAGTTCGACAGGGGGCCAGAACACCGGGGAGCTGTTTTTT. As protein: CASSSTGGQNTGELFF. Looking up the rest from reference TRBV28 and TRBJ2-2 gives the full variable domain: DVKVTQSSRYLVKRTGEKVFLECVQDMDHENMFWYRQDPGLGLRLIYFSYDVKMKEKGDIPEGYSVSREKKERFSLILESASTNQTSMYLCASSSTGGQNTGELFFGEGSRLTVL.

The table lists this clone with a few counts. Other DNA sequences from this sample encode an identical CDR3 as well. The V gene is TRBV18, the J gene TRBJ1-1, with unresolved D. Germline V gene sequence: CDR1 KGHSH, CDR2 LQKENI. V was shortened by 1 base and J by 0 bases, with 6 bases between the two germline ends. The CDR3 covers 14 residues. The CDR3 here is CASSPLSVNTEAFF. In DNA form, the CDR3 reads TGTGCCAGCTCACCACTTAGCGTGAACACTGAAGCTTTCTTT.

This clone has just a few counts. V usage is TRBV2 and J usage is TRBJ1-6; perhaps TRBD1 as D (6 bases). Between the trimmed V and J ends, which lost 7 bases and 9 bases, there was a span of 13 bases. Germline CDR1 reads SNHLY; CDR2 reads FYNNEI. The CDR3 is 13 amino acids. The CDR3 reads CASIVGGGSPLHF. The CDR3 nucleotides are TGTGCCAGCATTGTAGGGGGTGGTTCACCCCTCCACTTT. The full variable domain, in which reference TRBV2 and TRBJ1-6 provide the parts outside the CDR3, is EPEVTQTPSHQVTQMGQEVILRCVPISNHLYFYWYRQILGQKVEFLVSFYNNEISEKSEIFDDQFSVERPDGSNFTLKIRSTKLEDSAMYFCASIVGGGSPLHFGNGTRLTVT.

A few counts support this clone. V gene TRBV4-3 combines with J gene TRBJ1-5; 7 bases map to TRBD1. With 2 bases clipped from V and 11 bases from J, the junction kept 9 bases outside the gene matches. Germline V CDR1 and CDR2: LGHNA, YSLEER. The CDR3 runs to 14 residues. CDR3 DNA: TGCGCCAGCAGCCAAACGACAGGGCGGGGGACCCAGCATTTT. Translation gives CASSQTTGRGTQHF.

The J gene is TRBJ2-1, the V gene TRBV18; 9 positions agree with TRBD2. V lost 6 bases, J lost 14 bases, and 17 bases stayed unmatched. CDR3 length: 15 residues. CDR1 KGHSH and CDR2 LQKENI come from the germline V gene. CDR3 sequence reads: CASSLNEIKREEKFF. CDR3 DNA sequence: TGTGCCAGCTCCCTCAATGAGATCAAGCGGGAGGAAAAGTTCTTC.

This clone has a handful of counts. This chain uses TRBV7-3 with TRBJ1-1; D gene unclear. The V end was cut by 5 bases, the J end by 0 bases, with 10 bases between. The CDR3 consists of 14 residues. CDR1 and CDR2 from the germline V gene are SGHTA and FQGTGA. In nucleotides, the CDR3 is TGTGCCAGCAGCCCCGGTCTAATGAACACTGAAGCTTTCTTT. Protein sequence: CASSPGLMNTEAFF.

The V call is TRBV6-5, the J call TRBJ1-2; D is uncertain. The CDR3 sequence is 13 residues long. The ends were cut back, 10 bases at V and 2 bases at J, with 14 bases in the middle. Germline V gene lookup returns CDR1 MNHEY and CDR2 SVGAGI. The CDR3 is CAIRERWNYGYTF. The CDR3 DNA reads TGTGCCATCCGCGAGAGATGGAACTATGGCTACACCTTC.

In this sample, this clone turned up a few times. DNA for the CDR3: TGTGCTACCTCCCCCAGAGGGGCAGATACGCAGTATTTT. Translating it yields CATSPRGADTQYF. The V call is TRBV12-5, the J call TRBJ2-3; D is tentatively TRBD1 or TRBD2 (5 bases each). The CDR3 runs 13 residues. Trimming removed 10 bases from V and 4 bases from J, with 15 bases in between. The germline V gene has CDR1 LGHNT and CDR2 FRNRAP. The full variable domain, rest sourced from reference TRBV12-5 and TRBJ2-3, is DARVTQTPRHKVTEMGQEVTMRCQPILGHNTVFWYRQTMMQGLELLAYFRNRAPLDDSGMPKDRFSAEMPDATLATLKIQPSEPRDSAVYFCATSPRGADTQYFGPGTRLTVL.

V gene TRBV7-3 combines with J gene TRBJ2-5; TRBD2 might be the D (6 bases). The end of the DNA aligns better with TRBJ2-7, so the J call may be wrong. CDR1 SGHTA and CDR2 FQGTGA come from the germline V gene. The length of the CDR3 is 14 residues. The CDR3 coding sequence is TGTGCCAGCAGCGATAGCGGTTCGTCCTACGAGCAGTACTTC. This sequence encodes CASSDSGSSYEQYF.

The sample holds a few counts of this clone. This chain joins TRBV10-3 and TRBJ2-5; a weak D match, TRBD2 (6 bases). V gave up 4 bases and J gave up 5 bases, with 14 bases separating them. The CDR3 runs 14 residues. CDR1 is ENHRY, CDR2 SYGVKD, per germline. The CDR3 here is CAISASTGEETQYF. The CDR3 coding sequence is TGTGCCATCAGTGCCTCTACGGGGGAGGAGACCCAGTACTTC.

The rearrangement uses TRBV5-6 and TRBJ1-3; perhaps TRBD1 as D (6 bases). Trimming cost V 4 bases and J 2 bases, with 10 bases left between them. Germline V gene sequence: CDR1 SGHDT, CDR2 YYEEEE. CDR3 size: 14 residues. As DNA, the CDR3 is TGTGCCAGCAGCGCCCGGACAGCTGGAAACACCATATATTTT. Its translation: CASSARTAGNTIYF. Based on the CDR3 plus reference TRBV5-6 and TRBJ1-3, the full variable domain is DAGVTQSPTHLIKTRGQQVTLRCSPKSGHDTVSWYQQALGQGPQFIFQYYEEEERQRGNFPDRFSGHQFPNYSSELNVNALLLGDSALYLCASSARTAGNTIYFGEGSWLTVV.

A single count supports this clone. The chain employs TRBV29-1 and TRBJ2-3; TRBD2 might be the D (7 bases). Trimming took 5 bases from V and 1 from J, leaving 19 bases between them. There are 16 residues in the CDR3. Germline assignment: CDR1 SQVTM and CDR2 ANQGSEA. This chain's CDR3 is CSVPGLGGGGTDTQYF. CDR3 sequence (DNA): TGCAGCGTTCCAGGACTAGGGGGGGGTGGCACAGATACGCAGTATTTT.

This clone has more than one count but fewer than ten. CDR3 region: CASSPLTSGRYNEQFF. CDR3 in DNA: TGCGCCAGCAGCCCATTGACTAGCGGGAGGTACAATGAGCAGTTCTTC. This sequence joins TRBV5-1 and TRBJ2-1; 13 bases fit TRBD2. CDR1 is SGHRS and CDR2 is YFSETQ in the germline V gene. The CDR3 runs 16 residues. V lost 4 bases to trimming and J lost 4 bases; unmatched junction nucleotides: 5.

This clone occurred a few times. The CDR3 region has the DNA TGTGCCACCAGCAGAGATCGCCAGGGAACCTACGAGCAGTACTTC. It encodes CATSRDRQGTYEQYF. The chain joins TRBV15 to TRBJ2-7; possibly TRBD1 for D (5 bases). The germline gives CDR1 LNHNV, CDR2 YYDKDF (reference sequence). This CDR3 spans 15 amino acids. Deletions cut 0 bases from V and 2 bases from J, with 11 bases between.

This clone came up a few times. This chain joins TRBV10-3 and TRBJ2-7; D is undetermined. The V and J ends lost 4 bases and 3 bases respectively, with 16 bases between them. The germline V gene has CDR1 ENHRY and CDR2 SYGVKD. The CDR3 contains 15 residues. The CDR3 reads CAISGSTAVGYEQYF. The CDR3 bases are TGTGCCATCAGTGGTTCCACGGCGGTGGGCTACGAGCAGTACTTC.

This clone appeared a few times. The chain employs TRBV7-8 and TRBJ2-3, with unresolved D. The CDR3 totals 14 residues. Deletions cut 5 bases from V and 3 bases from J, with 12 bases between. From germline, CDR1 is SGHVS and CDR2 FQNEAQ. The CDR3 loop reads CASSPRRLTDTQYF. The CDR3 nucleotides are TGTGCCAGCAGCCCCCGCCGCCTTACAGATACGCAGTATTTT.